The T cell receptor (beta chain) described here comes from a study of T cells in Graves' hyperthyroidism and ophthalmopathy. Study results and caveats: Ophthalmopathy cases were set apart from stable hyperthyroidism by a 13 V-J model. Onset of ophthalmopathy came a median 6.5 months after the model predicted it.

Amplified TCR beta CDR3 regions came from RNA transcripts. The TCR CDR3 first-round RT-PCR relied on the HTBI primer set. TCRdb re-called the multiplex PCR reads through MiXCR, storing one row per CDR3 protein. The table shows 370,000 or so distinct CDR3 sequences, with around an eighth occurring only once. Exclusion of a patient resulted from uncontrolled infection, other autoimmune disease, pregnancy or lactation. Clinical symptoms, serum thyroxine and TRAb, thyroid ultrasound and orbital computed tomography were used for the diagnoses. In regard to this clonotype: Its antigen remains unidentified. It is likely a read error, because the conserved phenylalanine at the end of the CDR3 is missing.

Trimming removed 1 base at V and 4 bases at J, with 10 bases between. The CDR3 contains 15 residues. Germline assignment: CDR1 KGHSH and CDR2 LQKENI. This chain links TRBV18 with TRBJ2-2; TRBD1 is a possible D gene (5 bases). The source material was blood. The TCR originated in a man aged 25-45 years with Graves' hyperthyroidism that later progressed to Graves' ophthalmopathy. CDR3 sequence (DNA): TGTGCCAGCTCACCACTAAGACAGATCACCGGGGAGCTGTTTTCT. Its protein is CASSPLRQITGELFS.